This TCR beta chain was identified during a study of blood T cell repertoires in COVID-19. V lost 1 base, J lost 4 bases, and 8 bases lay in between. The CDR3 spans 14 residues. The germline V gene has CDR1 SGHTA and CDR2 FQGNSA. In the authors' methods: The authors estimated nucleated cell counts from reference gene primer amplification. TCRdb keeps only in-frame clones here, not all; method: immunoSEQ multiplex PCR. That table furnishes V, J and clone size, whereas the DNA furnished D and trimming. This sample has 95,000 to 100,000 clones, with around 85% found just once. The sequenced sample consisted of peripheral blood. The sequence was collected from a woman in her sixties or seventies with acute or convalescent COVID-19. The chain uses TRBV7-2 and TRBJ2-4; D is uncertain. This chain's CDR3 is CASSLGSGKNIQYF. CDR3 nucleotides: TGTGCCAGCAGCTTAGGTTCCGGGAAAAACATTCAGTACTTC. The full variable domain, with the rest looked up from reference TRBV7-2 and TRBJ2-4, is GAGVSQSPSNKVTEKGKDVELRCDPISGHTALYWYRQSLGQGLEFLIYFQGNSAPDKSGLPSDRFSAERTGGSVSTLTIQRTQQEDSAVYLCASSLGSGKNIQYFGAGTRLSVL.